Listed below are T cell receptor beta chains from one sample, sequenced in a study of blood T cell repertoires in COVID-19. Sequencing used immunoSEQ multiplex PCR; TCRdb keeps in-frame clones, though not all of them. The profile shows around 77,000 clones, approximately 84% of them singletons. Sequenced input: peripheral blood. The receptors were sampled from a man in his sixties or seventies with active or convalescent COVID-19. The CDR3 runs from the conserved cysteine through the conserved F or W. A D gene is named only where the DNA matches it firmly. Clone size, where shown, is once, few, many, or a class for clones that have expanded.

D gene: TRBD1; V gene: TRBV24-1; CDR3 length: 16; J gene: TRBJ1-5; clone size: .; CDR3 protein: CATSDRTGVGNQPQHF; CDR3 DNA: TGTGCCACCAGTGACAGGACAGGGGTCGGCAATCAGCCCCAGCATTTT
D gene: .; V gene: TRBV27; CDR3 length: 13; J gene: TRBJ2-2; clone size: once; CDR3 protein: CASSYGSGGELFF; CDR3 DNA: TGTGCCAGCAGTTACGGCAGCGGGGGGGAGCTGTTTTTT
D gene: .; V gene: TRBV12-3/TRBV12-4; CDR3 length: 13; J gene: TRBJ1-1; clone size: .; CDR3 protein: CASSRGPNTEAFF; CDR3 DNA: TGTGCCAGCTCCAGGGGTCCGAACACTGAAGCTTTCTTT
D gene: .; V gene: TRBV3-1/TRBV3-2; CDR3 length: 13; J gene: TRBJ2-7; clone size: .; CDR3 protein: CASSQRNLREQYF; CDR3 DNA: TGTGCCAGCAGCCAACGAAATCTACGAGAGCAGTACTTC
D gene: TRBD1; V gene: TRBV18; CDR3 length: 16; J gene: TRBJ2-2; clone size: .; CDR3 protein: CASSPPTGGNTGELFF; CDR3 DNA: TGTGCCAGCTCACCACCGACAGGGGGTAACACCGGGGAGCTGTTTTTT
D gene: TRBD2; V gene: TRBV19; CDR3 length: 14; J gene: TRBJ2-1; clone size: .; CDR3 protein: CASSWATSHNEQFF; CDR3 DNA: TGTGCCAGTAGTTGGGCGACTAGCCACAATGAGCAGTTCTTC
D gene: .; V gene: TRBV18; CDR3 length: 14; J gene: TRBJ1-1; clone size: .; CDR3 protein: CASSPQGLNTEAFF; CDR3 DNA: TGTGCCAGCTCACCACAGGGGCTGAACACTGAAGCTTTCTTT
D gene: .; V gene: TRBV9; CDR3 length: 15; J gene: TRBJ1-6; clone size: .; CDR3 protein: CASSPLSGMNSPLHF; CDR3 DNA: TGTGCCAGCAGCCCACTGAGCGGTATGAATTCACCCCTCCACTTT
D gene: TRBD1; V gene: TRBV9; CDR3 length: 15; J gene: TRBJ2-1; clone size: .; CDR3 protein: CASSVGQGAINEQFF; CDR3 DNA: TGTGCCAGCAGCGTGGGACAGGGGGCGATTAATGAGCAGTTCTTC
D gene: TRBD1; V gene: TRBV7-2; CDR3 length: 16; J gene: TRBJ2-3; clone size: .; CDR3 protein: CASSYLQGAGADTQYF; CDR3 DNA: TGTGCCAGCAGCTATTTACAGGGGGCCGGGGCAGATACGCAGTATTTT
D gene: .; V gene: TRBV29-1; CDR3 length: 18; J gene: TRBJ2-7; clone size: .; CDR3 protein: CSVVSSGSRGKGSYEQYF; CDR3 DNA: TGCAGCGTTGTCTCCTCGGGCAGCCGGGGGAAGGGCTCCTACGAGCAGTACTTC
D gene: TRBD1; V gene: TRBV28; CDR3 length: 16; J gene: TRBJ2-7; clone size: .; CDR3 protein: CASRHPTGGTQYEQYF; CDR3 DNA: TGTGCCAGCAGACATCCAACAGGGGGCACCCAATACGAGCAGTACTTC
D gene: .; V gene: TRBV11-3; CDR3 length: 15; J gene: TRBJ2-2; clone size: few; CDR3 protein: CASSLSVSNTGELFF; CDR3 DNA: TGTGCCAGCAGCTTGTCGGTCTCGAACACCGGGGAGCTGTTTTTT
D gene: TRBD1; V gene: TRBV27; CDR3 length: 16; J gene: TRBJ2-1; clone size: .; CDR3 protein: CASSLSPRTGDNEQFF; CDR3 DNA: TGTGCCAGCAGTTTATCGCCCAGGACAGGGGACAATGAGCAGTTCTTC
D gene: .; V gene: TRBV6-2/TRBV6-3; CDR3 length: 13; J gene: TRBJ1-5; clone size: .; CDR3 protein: CAISWDWLSPQHF; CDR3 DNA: TGTGCCATCAGCTGGGACTGGCTGAGTCCCCAGCATTTT
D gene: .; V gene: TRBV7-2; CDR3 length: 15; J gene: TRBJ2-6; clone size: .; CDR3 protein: CASSWRGPGANVLTF; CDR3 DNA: TGTGCCAGCAGCTGGAGGGGCCCCGGGGCCAACGTCCTGACTTTC
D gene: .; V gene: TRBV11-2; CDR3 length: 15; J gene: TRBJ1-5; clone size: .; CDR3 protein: CASSLGGVGNQPQHF; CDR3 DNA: TGTGCCAGCAGCTTGGGAGGGGTTGGCAATCAGCCCCAGCATTTT
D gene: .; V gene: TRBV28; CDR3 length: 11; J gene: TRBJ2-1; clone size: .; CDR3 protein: CASRSYNEQFF; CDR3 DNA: TGTGCCAGCAGGAGCTACAATGAGCAGTTCTTC